This entry is about one TCR beta chain. The assay was immunoSEQ multiplex PCR, and TCRdb's table has in-frame clones only and misses some. Counted here are about 14,000 clones, around 70% occurring once; the ten biggest clones make up roughly 19%. The source of the sample is a study of blood T cell repertoires in COVID-19. For the study at large: The samples span acute and convalescent COVID-19 from the United States, Italy and Spain. In each case, the material was cDNA or gDNA derived from T cells, B-cell-depleted T cells, or PBMCs.

V was trimmed by 5 bases and J by 4 bases, leaving 9 bases between them. There are 13 residues in the CDR3. The specimen sequenced was peripheral blood. The receptor's source is a boy younger than 10 with active or convalescent COVID-19. V usage is TRBV12-3 or TRBV12-4 and J usage is TRBJ2-1; a possible D gene is TRBD1 (5 bases). DNA for the CDR3: TGTGCCAGCAGTCTCCCAGGGTACAATGAGCAGTTCTTC. The encoded protein is CASSLPGYNEQFF.